Each of the 2 T cell receptor beta chains below was sequenced from the same sample in a study of blood T cell repertoires in COVID-19. Libraries were prepared by immunoSEQ multiplex PCR; TCRdb keeps only in-frame clonotypes and omits some of them. Of more than 200,000 clones in the sample, around 88% were seen once. Sequencing was carried out using peripheral blood. These receptors were collected from a man of 80 years or more with acute or convalescent COVID-19.

The gene calls are TRBV4-1 and TRBJ2-7, with 10 bases fitting TRBD2. There are 16 residues in the CDR3. With V trimmed by 1 base and J by 2 bases, 5 bases remained unmatched. The germline CDR1 and CDR2 sequences are MGHRA and YSYEKL. CDR3 bases: TGCGCCAGCAGCCAAGTAGTAACTAGCGGGACCTACGAGCAGTACTTC. Encoded protein: CASSQVVTSGTYEQYF.

This clone showed up just a few times. The chain joins TRBV7-9 to TRBJ2-1, with 14 bases that match TRBD2. The CDR3 runs 17 residues. Germline CDR1 reads SEHNR; CDR2 reads FQNEAQ (reference sequence). The V gene end was trimmed by 5 bases and the J gene end by 4 bases; junction bases not matched to a gene: 7. In DNA form, the CDR3 reads TGTGCCAGCAGCCCCAGGACTAGCGGGGGGCAGTACAATGAGCAGTTCTTC. Protein product: CASSPRTSGGQYNEQFF.